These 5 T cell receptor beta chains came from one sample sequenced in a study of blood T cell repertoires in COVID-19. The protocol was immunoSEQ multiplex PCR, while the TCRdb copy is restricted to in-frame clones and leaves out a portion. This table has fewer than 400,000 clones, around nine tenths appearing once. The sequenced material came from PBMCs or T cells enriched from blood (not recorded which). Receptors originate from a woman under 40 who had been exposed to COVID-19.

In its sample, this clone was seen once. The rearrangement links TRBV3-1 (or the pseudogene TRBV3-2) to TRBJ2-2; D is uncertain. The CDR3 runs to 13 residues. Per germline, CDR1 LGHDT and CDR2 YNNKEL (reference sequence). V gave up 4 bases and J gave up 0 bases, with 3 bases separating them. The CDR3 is CASSLTNTGELFF. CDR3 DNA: TGTGCCAGCAGCCTAACGAACACCGGGGAGCTGTTTTTT.

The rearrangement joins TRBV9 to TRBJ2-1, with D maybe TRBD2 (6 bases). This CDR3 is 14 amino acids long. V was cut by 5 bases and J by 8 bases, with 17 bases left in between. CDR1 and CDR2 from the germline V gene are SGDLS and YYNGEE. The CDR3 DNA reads TGTGCCAGCAGTACACTAGCCCGGGACCATGAGCAGTTCTTC. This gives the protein CASSTLARDHEQFF. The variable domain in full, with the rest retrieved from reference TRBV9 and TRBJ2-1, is DSGVTQTPKHLITATGQRVTLRCSPRSGDLSVYWYQQSLDQGLQFLIQYYNGEERAKGNILERFSAQQFPDLHSELNLSSLELGDSALYFCASSTLARDHEQFFGPGTRLTVL.

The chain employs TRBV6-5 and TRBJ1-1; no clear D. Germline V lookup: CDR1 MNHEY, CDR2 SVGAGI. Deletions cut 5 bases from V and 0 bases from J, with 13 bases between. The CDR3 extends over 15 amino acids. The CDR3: CASSPFGIMNTEAFF. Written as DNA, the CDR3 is TGTGCCAGCAGTCCTTTCGGGATAATGAACACTGAAGCTTTCTTT.

CDR3 coding DNA: TGTGCCAGCAGGCCAAGGACTAGCGGGGGGGCCGGAGTCCAGACCCAGTACTTC. Translation: CASRPRTSGGAGVQTQYF. V usage is TRBV7-8 and J usage is TRBJ2-5; 15 bases fit TRBD2. The J segment lost 6 bases and the V segment lost 6 bases, leaving 14 bases of the junction unmatched. Germline V gives CDR1 SGHVS, CDR2 FQNEAQ. CDR3 size: 18 residues.

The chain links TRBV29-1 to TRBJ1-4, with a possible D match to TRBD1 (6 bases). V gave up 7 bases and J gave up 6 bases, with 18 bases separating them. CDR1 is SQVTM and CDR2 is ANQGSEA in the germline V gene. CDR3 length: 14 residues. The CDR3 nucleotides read TGCAGCGCCCGTTCAGGGGCGCTAGATGAAAAACTGTTTTTT. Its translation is CSARSGALDEKLFF.